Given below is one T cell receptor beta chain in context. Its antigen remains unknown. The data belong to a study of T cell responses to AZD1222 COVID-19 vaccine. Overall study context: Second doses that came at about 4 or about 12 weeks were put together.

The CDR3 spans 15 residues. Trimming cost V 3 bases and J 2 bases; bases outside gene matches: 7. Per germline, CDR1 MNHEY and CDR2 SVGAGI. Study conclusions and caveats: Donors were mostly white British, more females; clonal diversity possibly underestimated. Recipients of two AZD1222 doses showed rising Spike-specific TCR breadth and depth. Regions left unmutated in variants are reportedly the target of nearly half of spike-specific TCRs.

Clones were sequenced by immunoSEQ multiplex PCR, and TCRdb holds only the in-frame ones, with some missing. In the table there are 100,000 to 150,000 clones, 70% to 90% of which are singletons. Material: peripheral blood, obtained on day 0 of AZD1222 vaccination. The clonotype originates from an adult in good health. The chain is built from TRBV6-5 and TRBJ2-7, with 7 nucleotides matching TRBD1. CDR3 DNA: TGTGCCAGCAGTTATACTCGGGACAGCACCTACGAGCAGTACTTC. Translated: CASSYTRDSTYEQYF.